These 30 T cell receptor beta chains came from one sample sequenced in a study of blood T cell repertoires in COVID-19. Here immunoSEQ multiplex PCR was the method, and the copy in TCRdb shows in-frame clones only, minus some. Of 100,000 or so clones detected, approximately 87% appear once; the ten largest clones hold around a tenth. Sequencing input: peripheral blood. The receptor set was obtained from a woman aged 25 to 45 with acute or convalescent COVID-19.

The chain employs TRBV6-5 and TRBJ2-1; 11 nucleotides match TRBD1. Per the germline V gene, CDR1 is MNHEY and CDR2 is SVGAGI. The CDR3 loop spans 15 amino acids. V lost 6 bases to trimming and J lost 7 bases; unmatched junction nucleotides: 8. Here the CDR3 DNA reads TGTGCCAGCAGCCGCGGACAGGGGGCAATAAATGAGCAGTTCTTC. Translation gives CASSRGQGAINEQFF.

Here the CDR3 DNA reads TGTGCCAGCAGCTCACAAGAGAACACTGAAGCTTTCTTT. This gives the protein CASSSQENTEAFF. V gene TRBV5-4 combines with J gene TRBJ1-1; D remains ambiguous. The CDR3 spans 13 residues. V gave up 3 bases and J gave up 1 base, with 7 bases separating them. The V gene's germline CDR1 is SGHNT and CDR2 YYREEE (reference sequence).

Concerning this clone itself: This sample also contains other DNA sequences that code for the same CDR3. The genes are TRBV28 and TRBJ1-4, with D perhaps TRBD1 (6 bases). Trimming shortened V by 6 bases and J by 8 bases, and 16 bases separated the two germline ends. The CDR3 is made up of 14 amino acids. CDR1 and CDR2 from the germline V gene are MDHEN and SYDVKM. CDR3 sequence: CASSLSGGGEKLFF. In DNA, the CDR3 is TGTGCCAGCAGCCTCTCTGGGGGCGGCGAAAAACTGTTTTTT. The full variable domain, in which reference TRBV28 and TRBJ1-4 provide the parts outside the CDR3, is DVKVTQSSRYLVKRTGEKVFLECVQDMDHENMFWYRQDPGLGLRLIYFSYDVKMKEKGDIPEGYSVSREKKERFSLILESASTNQTSMYLCASSLSGGGEKLFFGSGTQLSVL.

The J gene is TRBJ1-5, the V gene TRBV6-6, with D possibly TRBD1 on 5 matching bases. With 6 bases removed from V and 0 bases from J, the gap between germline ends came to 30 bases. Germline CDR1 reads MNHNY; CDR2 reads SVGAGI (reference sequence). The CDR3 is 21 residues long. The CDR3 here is CASSKSTSWGVGGDSNQPQHF. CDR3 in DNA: TGTGCCAGCAGCAAATCAACTTCGTGGGGGGTAGGAGGGGATAGCAATCAGCCCCAGCATTTT.

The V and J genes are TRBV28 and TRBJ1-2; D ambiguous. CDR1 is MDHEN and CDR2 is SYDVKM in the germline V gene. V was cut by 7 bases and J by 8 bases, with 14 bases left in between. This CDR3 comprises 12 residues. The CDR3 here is CASTELIGGYTF. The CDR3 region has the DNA TGTGCCAGCACCGAACTAATTGGAGGCTACACCTTC.

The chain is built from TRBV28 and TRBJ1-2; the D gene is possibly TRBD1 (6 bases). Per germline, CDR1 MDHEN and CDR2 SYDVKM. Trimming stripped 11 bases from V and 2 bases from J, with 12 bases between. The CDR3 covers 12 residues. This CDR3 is CAALQGNYGYTF. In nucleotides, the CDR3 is TGTGCCGCACTACAGGGAAACTATGGCTACACCTTC.

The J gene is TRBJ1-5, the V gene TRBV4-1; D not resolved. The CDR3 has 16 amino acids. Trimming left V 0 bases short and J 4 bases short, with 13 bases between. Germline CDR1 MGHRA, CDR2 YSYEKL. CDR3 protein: CASSQEELRPNQPQHF. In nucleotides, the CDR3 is TGCGCCAGCAGCCAAGAGGAGCTCAGACCGAATCAGCCCCAGCATTTT.

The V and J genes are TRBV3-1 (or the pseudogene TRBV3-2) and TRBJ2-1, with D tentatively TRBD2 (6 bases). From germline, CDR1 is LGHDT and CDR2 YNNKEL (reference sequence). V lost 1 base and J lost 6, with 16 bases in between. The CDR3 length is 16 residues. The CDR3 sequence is CASSQVVLAWGNEQFF. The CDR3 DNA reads TGTGCCAGCAGCCAAGTGGTTCTAGCGTGGGGCAATGAGCAGTTCTTC.

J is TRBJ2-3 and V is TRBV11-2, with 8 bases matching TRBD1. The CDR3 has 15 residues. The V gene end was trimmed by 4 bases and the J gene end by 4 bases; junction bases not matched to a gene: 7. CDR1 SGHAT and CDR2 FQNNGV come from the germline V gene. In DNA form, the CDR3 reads TGTGCCAGCAGCTCCCGGACAGGGAGCGCAGATACGCAGTATTTT. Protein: CASSSRTGSADTQYF.

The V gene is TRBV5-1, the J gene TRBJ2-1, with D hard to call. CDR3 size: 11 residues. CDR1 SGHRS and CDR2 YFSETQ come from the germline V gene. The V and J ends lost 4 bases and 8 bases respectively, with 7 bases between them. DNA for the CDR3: TGCGCCAGCAGCGTCCGTGATGAGCAGTTCTTC. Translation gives CASSVRDEQFF.

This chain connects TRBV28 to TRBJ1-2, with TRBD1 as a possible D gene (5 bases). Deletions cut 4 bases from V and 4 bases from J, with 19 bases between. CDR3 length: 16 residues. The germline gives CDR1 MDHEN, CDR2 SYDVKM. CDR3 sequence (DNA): TGTGCCAGCAGTTCTGTCACCACAGGCGAGATCTATGGCTACACCTTC. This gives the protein CASSSVTTGEIYGYTF.

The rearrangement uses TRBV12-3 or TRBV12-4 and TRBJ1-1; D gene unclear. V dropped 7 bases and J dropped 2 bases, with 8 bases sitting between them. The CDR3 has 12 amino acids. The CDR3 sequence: CASTLDNTEAFF. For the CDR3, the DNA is TGTGCCAGCACCTTAGATAACACTGAAGCTTTCTTT.

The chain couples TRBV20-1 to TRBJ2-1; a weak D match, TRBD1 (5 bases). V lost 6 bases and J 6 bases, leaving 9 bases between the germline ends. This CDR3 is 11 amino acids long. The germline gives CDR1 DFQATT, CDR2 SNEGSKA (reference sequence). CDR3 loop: CSARQSNEQFF. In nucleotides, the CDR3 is TGCAGTGCCAGACAGTCCAATGAGCAGTTCTTC.

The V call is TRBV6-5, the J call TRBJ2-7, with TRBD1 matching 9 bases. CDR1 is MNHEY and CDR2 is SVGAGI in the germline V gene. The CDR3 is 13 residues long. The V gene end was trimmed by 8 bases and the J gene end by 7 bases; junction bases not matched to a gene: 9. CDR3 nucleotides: TGTGCCAGCCTTGAGGGACAGGGAAATGAGCAGTACTTC. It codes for CASLEGQGNEQYF.

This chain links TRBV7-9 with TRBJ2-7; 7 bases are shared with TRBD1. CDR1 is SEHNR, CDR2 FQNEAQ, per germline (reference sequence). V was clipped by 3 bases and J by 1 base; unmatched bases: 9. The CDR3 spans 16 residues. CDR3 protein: CASSFPDRAVSYEQYF. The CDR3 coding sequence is TGTGCCAGCAGCTTCCCAGACAGGGCCGTTTCCTACGAGCAGTACTTC.

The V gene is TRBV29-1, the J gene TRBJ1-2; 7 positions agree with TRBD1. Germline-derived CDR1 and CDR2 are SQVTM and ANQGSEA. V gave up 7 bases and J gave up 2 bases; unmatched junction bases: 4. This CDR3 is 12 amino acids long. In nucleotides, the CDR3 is TGCAGCGCTCCGGGACAGAACTATGGCTACACCTTC. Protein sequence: CSAPGQNYGYTF.

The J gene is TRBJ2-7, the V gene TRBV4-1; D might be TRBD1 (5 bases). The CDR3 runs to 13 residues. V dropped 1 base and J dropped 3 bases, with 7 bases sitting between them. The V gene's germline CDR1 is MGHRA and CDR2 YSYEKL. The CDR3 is CASSQGQNYEQYF. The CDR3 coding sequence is TGCGCCAGCAGCCAAGGACAGAACTACGAGCAGTACTTC.

The CDR3 sequence: CASSLGTPHYGYTF. The CDR3 DNA sequence: TGTGCCAGCAGCTTAGGCACACCTCACTATGGCTACACCTTC. The chain links TRBV13 to TRBJ1-2, with D uncertain. Trimming removed 0 bases from V and 3 bases from J, with 8 bases in between. Germline assignment: CDR1 PRHDT and CDR2 FYEKMQ (reference sequence). CDR3 length equals 14 residues.

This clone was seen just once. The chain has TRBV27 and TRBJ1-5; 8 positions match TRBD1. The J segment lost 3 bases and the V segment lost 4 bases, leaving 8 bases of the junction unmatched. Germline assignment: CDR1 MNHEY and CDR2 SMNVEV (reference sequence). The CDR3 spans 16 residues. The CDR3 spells CASSYGQGAPNQPQHF. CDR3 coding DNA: TGTGCCAGCAGTTACGGACAGGGTGCCCCCAATCAGCCCCAGCATTTT.

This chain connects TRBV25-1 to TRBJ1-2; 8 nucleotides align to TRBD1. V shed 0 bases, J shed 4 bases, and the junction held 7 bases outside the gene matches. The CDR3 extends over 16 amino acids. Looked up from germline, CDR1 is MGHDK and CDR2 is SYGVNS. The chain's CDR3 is CASSEYAGGPPYGYTF. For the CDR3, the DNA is TGTGCCAGCAGTGAATACGCAGGGGGCCCCCCCTATGGCTACACCTTC.

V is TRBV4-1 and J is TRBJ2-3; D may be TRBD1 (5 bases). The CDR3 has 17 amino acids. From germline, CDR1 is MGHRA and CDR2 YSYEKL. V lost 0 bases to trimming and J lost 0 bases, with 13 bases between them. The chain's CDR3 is CASSQDWAGLSTDTQYF. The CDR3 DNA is TGCGCCAGCAGCCAAGATTGGGCAGGGCTAAGCACAGATACGCAGTATTTT.

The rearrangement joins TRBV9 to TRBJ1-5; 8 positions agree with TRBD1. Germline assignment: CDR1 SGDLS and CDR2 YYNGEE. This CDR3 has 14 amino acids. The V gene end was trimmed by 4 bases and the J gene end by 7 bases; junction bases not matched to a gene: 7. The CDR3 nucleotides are TGTGCCAGCAGCCCCCGACAGGGGCCGCAGCCCCAGCATTTT. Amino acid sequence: CASSPRQGPQPQHF.

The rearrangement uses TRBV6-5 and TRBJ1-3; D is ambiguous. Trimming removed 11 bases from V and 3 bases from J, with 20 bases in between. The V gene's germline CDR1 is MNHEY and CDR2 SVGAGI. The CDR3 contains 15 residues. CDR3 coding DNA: TGTGCCTCTCGGCAGGAGGGCTATGATGGAAACACCATATATTTT. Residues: CASRQEGYDGNTIYF.

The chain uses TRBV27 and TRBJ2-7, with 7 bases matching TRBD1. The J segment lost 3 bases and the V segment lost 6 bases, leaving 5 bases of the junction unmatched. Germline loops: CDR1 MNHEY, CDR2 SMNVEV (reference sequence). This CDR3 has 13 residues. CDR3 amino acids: CASRGTAVYEQYF. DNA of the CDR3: TGTGCCAGCAGGGGGACAGCTGTCTACGAGCAGTACTTC.

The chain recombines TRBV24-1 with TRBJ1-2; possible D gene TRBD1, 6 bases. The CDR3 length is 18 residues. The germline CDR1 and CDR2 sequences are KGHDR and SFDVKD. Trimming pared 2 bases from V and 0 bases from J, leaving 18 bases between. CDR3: CATSDSGQSLHSNYGYTF. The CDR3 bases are TGTGCCACCAGTGATTCCGGACAGAGTCTTCACTCTAACTATGGCTACACCTTC.

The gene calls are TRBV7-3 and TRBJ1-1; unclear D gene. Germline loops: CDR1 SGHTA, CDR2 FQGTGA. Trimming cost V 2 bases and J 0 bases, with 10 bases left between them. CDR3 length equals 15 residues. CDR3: CASSLHGNLNTEAFF. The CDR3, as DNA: TGTGCCAGCAGCTTACACGGGAACTTGAACACTGAAGCTTTCTTT.

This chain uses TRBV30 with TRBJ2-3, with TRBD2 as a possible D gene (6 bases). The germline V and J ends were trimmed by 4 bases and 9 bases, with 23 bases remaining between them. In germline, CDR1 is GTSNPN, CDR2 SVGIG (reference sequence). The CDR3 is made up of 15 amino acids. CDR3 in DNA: TGTGCCTGGACTCCCCGAGGGACTGGCCTAGGGACGCAGTATTTT. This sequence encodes CAWTPRGTGLGTQYF.

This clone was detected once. CDR3 loop: CATSGGQGGETQYF. CDR3 nucleotides: TGTGCCACCAGTGGGGGACAGGGTGGAGAGACCCAGTACTTC. The rearrangement joins TRBV24-1 to TRBJ2-5, with 9 positions matching TRBD1. CDR1 KGHDR and CDR2 SFDVKD come from the germline V gene. CDR3 length: 14 residues. Trimming at V came to 5 bases and at J to 4 bases, leaving 4 bases not matched to a gene.

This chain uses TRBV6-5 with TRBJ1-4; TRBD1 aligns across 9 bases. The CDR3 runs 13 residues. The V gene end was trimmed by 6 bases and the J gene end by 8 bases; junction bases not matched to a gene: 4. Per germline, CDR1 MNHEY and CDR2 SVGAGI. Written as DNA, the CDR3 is TGTGCCAGCAGAGACAGGGGGGAGGAAAAACTGTTTTTT. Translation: CASRDRGEEKLFF.

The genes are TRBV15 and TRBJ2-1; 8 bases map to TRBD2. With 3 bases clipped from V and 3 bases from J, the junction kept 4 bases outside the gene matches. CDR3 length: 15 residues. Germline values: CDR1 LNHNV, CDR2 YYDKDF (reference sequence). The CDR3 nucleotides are TGTGCCACCAGCAGGGGACTAGACATCTACAATGAGCAGTTCTTC. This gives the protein CATSRGLDIYNEQFF.